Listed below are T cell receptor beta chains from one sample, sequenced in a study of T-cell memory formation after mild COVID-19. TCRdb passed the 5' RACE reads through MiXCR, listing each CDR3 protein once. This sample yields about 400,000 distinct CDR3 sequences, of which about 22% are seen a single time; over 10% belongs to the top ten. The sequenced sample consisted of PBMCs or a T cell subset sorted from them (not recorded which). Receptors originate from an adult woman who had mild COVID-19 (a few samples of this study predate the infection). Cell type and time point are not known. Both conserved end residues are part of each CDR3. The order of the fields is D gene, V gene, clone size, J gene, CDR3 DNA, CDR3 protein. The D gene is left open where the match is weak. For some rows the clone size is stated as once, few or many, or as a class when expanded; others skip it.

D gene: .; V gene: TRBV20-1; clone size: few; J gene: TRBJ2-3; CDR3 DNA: TGCAGTGTGCGGGGCCTCACAGATACGCAGTATTTT; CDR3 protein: CSVRGLTDTQYF
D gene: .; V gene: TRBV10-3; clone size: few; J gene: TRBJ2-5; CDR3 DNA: TGTGCCATCAGTGATGTGGAAGAGACCCAGTACTTC; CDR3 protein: CAISDVEETQYF
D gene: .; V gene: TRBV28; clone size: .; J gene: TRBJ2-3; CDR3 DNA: TGTGCCAGCTCCGACGGGGTCACAGATACGCAGTATTTT; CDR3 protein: CASSDGVTDTQYF
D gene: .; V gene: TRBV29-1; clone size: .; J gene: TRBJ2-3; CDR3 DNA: TGCAGCGTTGAAGACCCCGGGGCGGCAGATACGCAGTATTTT; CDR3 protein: CSVEDPGAADTQYF
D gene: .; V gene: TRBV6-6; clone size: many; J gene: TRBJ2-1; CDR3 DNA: TGTGCCAGCAGTCCCAGAGGGGGCAATGAGCAGTTCTTC; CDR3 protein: CASSPRGGNEQFF
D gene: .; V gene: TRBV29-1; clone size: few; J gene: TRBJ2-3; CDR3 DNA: TGCAGCGTTGATCTTCGGGAGACAGATACGCAGTATTTT; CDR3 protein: CSVDLRETDTQYF
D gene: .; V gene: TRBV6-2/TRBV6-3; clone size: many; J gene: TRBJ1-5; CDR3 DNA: TGTGCCAGCGAAGTGCCGGGACAGCCCCAGCATTTT; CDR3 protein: CASEVPGQPQHF
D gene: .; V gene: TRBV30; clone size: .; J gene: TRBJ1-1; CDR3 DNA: TGTGCCTGGAGTGTACGTCAGGGGCCGTCGCTGACTGAAGCTTTCTTT; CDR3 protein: CAWSVRQGPSLTEAFF
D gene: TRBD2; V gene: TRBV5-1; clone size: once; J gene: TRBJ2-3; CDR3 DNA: TGCGCCAGCAGCTTGGTTCCGCTAGCGGGAATCACAGATACGCAGTATTTT; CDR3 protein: CASSLVPLAGITDTQYF
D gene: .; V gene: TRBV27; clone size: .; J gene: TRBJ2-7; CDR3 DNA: TGTGCCAGCAGCGGCAGGGCACCACCGCACGAGCAGTACTTC; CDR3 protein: CASSGRAPPHEQYF
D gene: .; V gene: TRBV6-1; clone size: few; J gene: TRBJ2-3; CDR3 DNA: TGTGCCAGCAGTGAGGATAGCCCGGGGGTAGGGGCAGATACGCAGTATTTT; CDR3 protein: CASSEDSPGVGADTQYF
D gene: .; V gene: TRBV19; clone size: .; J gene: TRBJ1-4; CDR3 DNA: TGTGCCAGTAGTACTCCCGGGGGGGGGAGGCATGAAAAACTGTTTTTT; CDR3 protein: CASSTPGGGRHEKLFF
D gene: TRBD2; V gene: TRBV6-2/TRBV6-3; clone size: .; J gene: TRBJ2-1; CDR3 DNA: TGTGCCAGCAGTCTCTTAGCGGGAGCCTACGGTGAGCAGTTCTTC; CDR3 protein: CASSLLAGAYGEQFF
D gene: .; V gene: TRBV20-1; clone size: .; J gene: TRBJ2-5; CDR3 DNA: TGCAGTGCTAGTAGCGGTGGCCAAGAGACCCAGTACTTC; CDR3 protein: CSASSGGQETQYF
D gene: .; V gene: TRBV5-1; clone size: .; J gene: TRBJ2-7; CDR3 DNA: TGCGCCAGCAGCTTGGCCGGGAGACAAGGGGAGCAGTACTTC; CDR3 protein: CASSLAGRQGEQYF
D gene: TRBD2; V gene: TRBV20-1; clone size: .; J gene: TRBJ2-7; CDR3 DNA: TGCAGTGCAAACAGAGCGGGGGACCCCTCCTACGAGCAGTACTTC; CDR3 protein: CSANRAGDPSYEQYF
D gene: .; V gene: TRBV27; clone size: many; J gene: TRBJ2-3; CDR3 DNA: TGTGCCAGCAGCTCCAACGGGGCCCCAGATACGCAGTATTTT; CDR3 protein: CASSSNGAPDTQYF
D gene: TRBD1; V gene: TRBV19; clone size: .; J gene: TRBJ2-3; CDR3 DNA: TGTGCCAGTAGTATCCTGGACAGGGTATATACAGATACGCAGTATTTT; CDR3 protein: CASSILDRVYTDTQYF
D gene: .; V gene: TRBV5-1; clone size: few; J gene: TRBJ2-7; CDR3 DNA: TGCGCCAGCAGCCGAGGGACTGCAAATTCCTACGAGCAGTACTTC; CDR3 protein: CASSRGTANSYEQYF
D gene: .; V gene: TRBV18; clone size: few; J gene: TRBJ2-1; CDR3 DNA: TGTGCCAGCTCACCATTCCAGGGTTCCTACAATGAGCAGTTCTTC; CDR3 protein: CASSPFQGSYNEQFF
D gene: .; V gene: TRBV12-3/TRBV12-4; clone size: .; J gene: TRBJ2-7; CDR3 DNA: TGTGCCAGCAGTTTATCGTCAGGGGCAAGCGAGCAGTACTTC; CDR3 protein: CASSLSSGASEQYF
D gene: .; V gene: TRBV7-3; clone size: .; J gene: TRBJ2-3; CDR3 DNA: TGTGCCAGCAGCTTAGGGACATTGAGCACAGATACGCAGTATTTT; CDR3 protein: CASSLGTLSTDTQYF
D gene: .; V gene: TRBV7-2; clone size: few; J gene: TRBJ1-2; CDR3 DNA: TGTGCCAGCAGCTTAGACGGGGTAGAGGGAAGAGGCTACACCTTC; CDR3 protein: CASSLDGVEGRGYTF
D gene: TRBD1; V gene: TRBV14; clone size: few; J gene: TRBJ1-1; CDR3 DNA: TGTGCCAGCAGCCAAGAGGGACAGGGGCAGTGGGACACTGAAGCTTTCTTT; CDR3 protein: CASSQEGQGQWDTEAFF
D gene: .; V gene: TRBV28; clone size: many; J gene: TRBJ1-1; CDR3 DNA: TGTGCCAGCAGTTTCCCCAGGGATGAAGCTTTCTTT; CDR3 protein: CASSFPRDEAFF
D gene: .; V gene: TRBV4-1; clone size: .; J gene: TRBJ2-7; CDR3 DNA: TGCGCCAGCAGCCAACCCACCGGGACACCTCCTAACGAGCAGTACTTC; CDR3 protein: CASSQPTGTPPNEQYF
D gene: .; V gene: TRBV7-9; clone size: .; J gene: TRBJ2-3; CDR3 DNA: TGTGCCAGCAGCTTAATGCGAGAGGATACGCAGTATTTT; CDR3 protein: CASSLMREDTQYF
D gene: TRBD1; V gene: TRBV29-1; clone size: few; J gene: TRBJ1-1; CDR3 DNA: TGCAGCGTTTGGGGAGGGGGCAGGATTCCGAACACTGAAGCTTTCTTT; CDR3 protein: CSVWGGGRIPNTEAFF
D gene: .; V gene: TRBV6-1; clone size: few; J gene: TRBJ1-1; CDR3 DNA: TGTGCCAGCAGTGACCCGGGACAATCGAACACTGAAGCTTTCTTT; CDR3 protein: CASSDPGQSNTEAFF
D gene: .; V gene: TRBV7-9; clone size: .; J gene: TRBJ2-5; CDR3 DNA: TGTGCCAGCAGCTATCCCCCTGAGCCTGAGACCCAGTACTTC; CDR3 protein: CASSYPPEPETQYF
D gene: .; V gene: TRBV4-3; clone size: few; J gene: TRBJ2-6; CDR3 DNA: TGCGCCAGCAGCCAAGTTTCTGGGGCCAACGTCCTGACTTTC; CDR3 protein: CASSQVSGANVLTF
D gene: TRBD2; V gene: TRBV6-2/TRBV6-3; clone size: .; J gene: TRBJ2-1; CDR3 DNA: TGTGCCAGCAGATTGGATCTAGCGGGGTTCAATGAGCAGTTCTTC; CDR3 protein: CASRLDLAGFNEQFF
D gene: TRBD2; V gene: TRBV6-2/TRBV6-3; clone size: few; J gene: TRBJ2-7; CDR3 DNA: TGTGCCAGCAGTTACCCCGGGAGGACTGGAGGGAACGAGCAGTACTTC; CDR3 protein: CASSYPGRTGGNEQYF
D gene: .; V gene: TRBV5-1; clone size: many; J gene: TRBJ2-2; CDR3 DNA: TGCGCCAGCAGAGAGTCGCCGGGGACCGGGGAGCTGTTTTTT; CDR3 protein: CASRESPGTGELFF
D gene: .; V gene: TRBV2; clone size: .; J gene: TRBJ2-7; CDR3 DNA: TGTGCCAGCCACGCACAGGAGCTCTACGAGCAGTACTTC; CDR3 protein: CASHAQELYEQYF
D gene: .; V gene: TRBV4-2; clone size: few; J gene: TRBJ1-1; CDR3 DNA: TGTGCCAGCAGCCAAGATCTAATGGGGGTGAACACTGAAGCTTTCTTT; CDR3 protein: CASSQDLMGVNTEAFF
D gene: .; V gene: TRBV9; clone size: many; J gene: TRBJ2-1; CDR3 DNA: TGTGCCAGCAGCCCCGGATCTGAGCAGTTCTTC; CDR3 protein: CASSPGSEQFF
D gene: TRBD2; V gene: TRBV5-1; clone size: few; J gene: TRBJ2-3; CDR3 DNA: TGCGCCAGCAGCTTCGGCGGGGGGCAGGGAGCAGATACGCAGTATTTT; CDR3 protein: CASSFGGGQGADTQYF
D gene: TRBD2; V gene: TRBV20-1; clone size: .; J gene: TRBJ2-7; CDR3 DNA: TGCAGTGCTCCTTCCGGGACTAGCGGGAGATACCCCTACGAGCAGTACTTC; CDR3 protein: CSAPSGTSGRYPYEQYF
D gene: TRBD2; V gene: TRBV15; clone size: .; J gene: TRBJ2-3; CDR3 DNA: TGTGCCACCAGCGTCGAGATAGCGGGGTTTACAGATACGCAGTATTTT; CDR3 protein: CATSVEIAGFTDTQYF
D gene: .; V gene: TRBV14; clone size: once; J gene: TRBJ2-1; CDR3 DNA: TGTGCCAGCAGCTTACCCTTGGATGAGCAGTTCTTC; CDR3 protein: CASSLPLDEQFF
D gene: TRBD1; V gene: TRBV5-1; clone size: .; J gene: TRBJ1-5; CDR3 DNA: TGCGCCAGCAGCTTGGCCGGGACAGTTAATCAGCCCCAGCATTTT; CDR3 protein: CASSLAGTVNQPQHF
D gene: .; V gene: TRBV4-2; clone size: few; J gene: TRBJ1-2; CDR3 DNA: TGTGCCAGCAGCCAAGATCCGGGAGTGACGGGGGGCTACACCTTC; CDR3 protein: CASSQDPGVTGGYTF
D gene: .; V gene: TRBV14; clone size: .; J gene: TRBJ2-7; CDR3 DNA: TGTGCCAGCAGCCCCTGGACTCGTTACGAGCAGTACTTC; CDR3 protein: CASSPWTRYEQYF
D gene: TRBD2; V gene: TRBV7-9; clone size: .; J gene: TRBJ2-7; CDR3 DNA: TGTGCCAGCAGCTTAGCCCCTGGGGTACTAGCGGCTTCCTACGAGCAGTACTTC; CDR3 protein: CASSLAPGVLAASYEQYF
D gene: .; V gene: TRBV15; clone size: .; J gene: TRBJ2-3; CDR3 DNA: TGTGCCACCAGCAGACAGGGTTCGGATACGCAGTATTTT; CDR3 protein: CATSRQGSDTQYF
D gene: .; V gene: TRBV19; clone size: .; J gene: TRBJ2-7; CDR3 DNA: TGTGCCAGTAGTAACCCGGGCCTCAAGGCTGAGCAGTACTTC; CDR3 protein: CASSNPGLKAEQYF
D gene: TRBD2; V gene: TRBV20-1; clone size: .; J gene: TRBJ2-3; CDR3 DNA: TGCAGTGCTAGTTATGTGACAGGGACTAGCGGGGGGTACACAGATACGCAGTATTTT; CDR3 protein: CSASYVTGTSGGYTDTQYF
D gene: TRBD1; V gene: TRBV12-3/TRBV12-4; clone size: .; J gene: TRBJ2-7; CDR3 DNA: TGTGCCAGCAGCCGAAGGGGGACAGGGGTCCAAGAGCAGTACTTC; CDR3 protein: CASSRRGTGVQEQYF
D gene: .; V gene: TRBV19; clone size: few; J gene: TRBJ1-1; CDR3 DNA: TGTGCCAGTAGTATTTCAGTACACGCTGAAGCTTTCTTT; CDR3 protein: CASSISVHAEAFF
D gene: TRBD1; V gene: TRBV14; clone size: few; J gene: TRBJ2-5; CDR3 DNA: TGTGCCAGCAGCCAAGGGACAGGGGTATTGGAGACCCAGTACTTC; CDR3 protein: CASSQGTGVLETQYF
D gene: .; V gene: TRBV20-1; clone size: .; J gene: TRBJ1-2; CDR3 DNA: TGCAGTGCTAGAGGCGGGGAAAATGGCTACACCTTC; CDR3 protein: CSARGGENGYTF
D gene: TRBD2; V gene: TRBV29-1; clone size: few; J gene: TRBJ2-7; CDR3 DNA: TGCAGCGTTCGGACTAGCGGGACTCTGCTGTACTTC; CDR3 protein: CSVRTSGTLLYF
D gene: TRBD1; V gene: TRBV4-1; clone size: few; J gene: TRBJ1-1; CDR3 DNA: TGCGCCAGCAGCCAACAGGGGGGTAACACTGAAGCTTTCTTT; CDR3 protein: CASSQQGGNTEAFF
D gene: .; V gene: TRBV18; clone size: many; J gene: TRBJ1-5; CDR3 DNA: TGTGCCAGCTCACCAGGGAATAGCAATCAGCCCCAGCATTTT; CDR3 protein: CASSPGNSNQPQHF